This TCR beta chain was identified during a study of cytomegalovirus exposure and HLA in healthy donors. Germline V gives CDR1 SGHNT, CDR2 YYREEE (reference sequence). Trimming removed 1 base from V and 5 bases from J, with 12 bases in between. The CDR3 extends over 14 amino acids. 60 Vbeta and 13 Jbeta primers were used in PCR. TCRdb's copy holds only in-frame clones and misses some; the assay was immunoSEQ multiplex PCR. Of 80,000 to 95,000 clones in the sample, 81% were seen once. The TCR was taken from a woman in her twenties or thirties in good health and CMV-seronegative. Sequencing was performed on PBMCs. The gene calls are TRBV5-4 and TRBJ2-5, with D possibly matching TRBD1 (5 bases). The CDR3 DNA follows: TGTGCCAGCAGCTTGATAGGGGCCAAGGAGACCCAGTACTTC. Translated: CASSLIGAKETQYF. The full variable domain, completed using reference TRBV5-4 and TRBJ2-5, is ETGVTQSPTHLIKTRGQQVTLRCSSQSGHNTVSWYQQALGQGPQFIFQYYREEENGRGNFPPRFSGLQFPNYSSELNVNALELDDSALYLCASSLIGAKETQYFGPGTRLLVL.